The following is a TCR beta chain sequence with its context. What it binds is not known. The data originate from a study of CD8 T cells in ankylosing spondylitis. General study results and limits: Typical of ankylosing spondylitis blood, it appeared, was a TCR beta motif of fewer than 10 highly homologous variants.

This CDR3 has 13 residues. Germline values: CDR1 WSHSY, CDR2 SAAADI. V was pared by 6 bases and J by 2 bases, with 11 bases between. TCRdb analysed the 5' RACE reads with MiXCR anew, one entry per CDR3 protein. The sample holds about 220,000 distinct CDR3 sequences, around a quarter seen once. The chain has TRBV10-2 and TRBJ2-7, with D perhaps TRBD2 (6 bases). This clonotype was sampled from a male donor with ankylosing spondylitis or in good health (not recorded which). The sequenced material came from blood, either unsorted or a sorted T cell fraction (not recorded which). The CDR3 DNA follows: TGCGCCAGCAGGGCAGGACTAACCTACGAGCAGTACTTC. This sequence encodes CASRAGLTYEQYF.